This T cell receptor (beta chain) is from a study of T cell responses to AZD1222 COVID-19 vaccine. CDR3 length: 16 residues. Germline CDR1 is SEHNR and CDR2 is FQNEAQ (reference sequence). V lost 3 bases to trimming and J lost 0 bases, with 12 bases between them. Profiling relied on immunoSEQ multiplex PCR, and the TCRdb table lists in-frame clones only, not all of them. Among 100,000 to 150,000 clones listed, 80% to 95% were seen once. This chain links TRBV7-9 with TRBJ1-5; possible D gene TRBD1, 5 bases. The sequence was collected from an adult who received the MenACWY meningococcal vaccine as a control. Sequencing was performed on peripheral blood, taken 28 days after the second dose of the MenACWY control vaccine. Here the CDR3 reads CASSFRGHPSNQPQHF. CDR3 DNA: TGTGCCAGCAGCTTCCGGGGCCACCCTAGCAATCAGCCCCAGCATTTT. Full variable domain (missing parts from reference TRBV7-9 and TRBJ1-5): DTGVSQNPRHKITKRGQNVTFRCDPISEHNRLYWYRQTLGQGPEFLTYFQNEAQLEKSRLLSDRFSAERPKGSFSTLEIQRTEQGDSAMYLCASSFRGHPSNQPQHFGDGTRLSIL.